This is a list of T cell receptor beta chains from one sample in a study of blood T cell repertoires in COVID-19. Libraries were prepared by immunoSEQ multiplex PCR; TCRdb keeps only in-frame clonotypes and omits some of them. This table has about 170,000 clones, about 86% appearing once. The specimen sequenced was peripheral blood. The receptors originated from a man in his 70s with active or convalescent COVID-19. CDR3s include the opening cysteine and the closing phenylalanine or tryptophan. The D gene is left open where the match is weak. Clone size is shown for a subset of rows, as once, few, many or a class of expanded clone.

size: .
J: TRBJ2-6
length: 16
D: .
V: TRBV11-2
DNA: TGTGCCAGCAGCTTAGACGGGATCTCTGGGGCCAACGTCCTGACTTTC
CDR3: CASSLDGISGANVLTF

size: .
J: TRBJ1-2
length: 16
D: TRBD1
V: TRBV3-1/TRBV3-2
DNA: TGTGCCAGCAGCCATTATGTGGGACAGTCTAACTATGGCTACACCTTC
CDR3: CASSHYVGQSNYGYTF

size: many
J: TRBJ1-2
length: 11
D: .
V: TRBV12-3/TRBV12-4
DNA: TGTGCCAGCACCATAAGGGGTGGCTACACCTTC
CDR3: CASTIRGGYTF

size: few
J: TRBJ1-2
length: 16
D: TRBD1
V: TRBV10-2
DNA: TGCGCCAGCAGTGCACAGGGGGGCCTCCTTAACTATGGCTACACCTTC
CDR3: CASSAQGGLLNYGYTF

size: .
J: TRBJ2-7
length: 15
D: TRBD1
V: TRBV6-6
DNA: TGTGCCAGCAGTTATCAGGACAGGCCTACCTACGAGCAGTACTTC
CDR3: CASSYQDRPTYEQYF

size: few
J: TRBJ2-3
length: 16
D: TRBD1
V: TRBV7-2
DNA: TGTGCCAGCAGTCCAAGGACAGGGTCCGGGTCAGATACGCAGTATTTT
CDR3: CASSPRTGSGSDTQYF

size: .
J: TRBJ1-3
length: 16
D: TRBD1
V: TRBV7-6
DNA: TGTGCCAGCAGCTCAACCAACAGGGGGGCTGGAAACACCATATATTTT
CDR3: CASSSTNRGAGNTIYF

size: few
J: TRBJ1-3
length: 16
D: TRBD1
V: TRBV18
DNA: TGTGCCAGCTCATCCGGACAGGGTCGATCTGGAAACACCATATATTTT
CDR3: CASSSGQGRSGNTIYF

size: .
J: TRBJ1-5
length: 13
D: TRBD1
V: TRBV7-9
DNA: TGTGCCAGCAGCGGGACAGTCAATCAGCCCCAGCATTTT
CDR3: CASSGTVNQPQHF

size: .
J: TRBJ2-2
length: 15
D: TRBD2
V: TRBV19
DNA: TGTGCCACCCGGGGGGGACACTCGAACACCGGGGAGCTGTTTTTT
CDR3: CATRGGHSNTGELFF

size: many
J: TRBJ1-1
length: 14
D: .
V: TRBV27
DNA: TGTGCCAGCAGTCCGAGGACACAGAACACTGAAGCTTTCTTT
CDR3: CASSPRTQNTEAFF

size: .
J: TRBJ1-5
length: 13
D: .
V: TRBV28
DNA: TGTGCCAGCAGATTGACAGGATATCAGCCCCAGCATTTT
CDR3: CASRLTGYQPQHF

size: once
J: TRBJ2-3
length: 15
D: TRBD2
V: TRBV3-1/TRBV3-2
DNA: TGTGCCAGCAGCCGCGGACTAGTGAGCACAGATACGCAGTATTTT
CDR3: CASSRGLVSTDTQYF

size: .
J: TRBJ2-2
length: 18
D: TRBD2
V: TRBV29-1
DNA: TGCAGCGTTGAAAATACCGGGACTAGCGGGATGAGCACCGGGGAGCTGTTTTTT
CDR3: CSVENTGTSGMSTGELFF

size: .
J: TRBJ1-1
length: 14
D: .
V: TRBV28
DNA: TGTGCCAGCAGTTCGGAGAGGATGAACACTGAAGCTTTCTTT
CDR3: CASSSERMNTEAFF

size: .
J: TRBJ1-5
length: 13
D: .
V: TRBV24-1
DNA: TGTGCCACCAGTGGCCAGGGGTATCAGCCCCAGCATTTT
CDR3: CATSGQGYQPQHF

size: .
J: TRBJ2-7
length: 15
D: TRBD2
V: TRBV7-8
DNA: TGTGCCAGCAGCTTCTCGCGGGAGGGTCTCCACGAGCAGTACTTC
CDR3: CASSFSREGLHEQYF

size: .
J: TRBJ2-2
length: 15
D: TRBD1
V: TRBV7-9
DNA: TGTGCCAGCAGCTCACAGGGGGCGTTGGGCGGGGAGCTGTTTTTT
CDR3: CASSSQGALGGELFF